The next 13 T cell receptor beta chains were all read from a single sample in a study of CD8 T cells in ankylosing spondylitis. These TCRs are of unknown antigen specificity. MiXCR, run by TCRdb on the 5' RACE reads, gives a single entry per CDR3 protein. This sample has some 840,000 distinct CDR3 sequences, with about 10% found just once. Study observations and caveats: There was a TCR beta motif, made of several highly homologous variants, that appeared characteristic of ankylosing spondylitis blood.

Sequenced material: blood, either unsorted or a sorted T cell fraction (not recorded which). Every receptor here comes from a male donor with ankylosing spondylitis.

This sequence joins TRBV6-1 and TRBJ1-2; D is unclear. The V and J ends lost 0 bases and 2 bases respectively, with 7 bases between them. Germline loops: CDR1 MNHNS, CDR2 SASEGT. This CDR3 is 14 amino acids long. CDR3 bases: TGTGCCAGCAGTGAAGCCCCAGGCAACTATGGCTACACCTTC. Its translation: CASSEAPGNYGYTF.

This clonotype was seen only a few times. The rearrangement uses TRBV20-1 and TRBJ2-5; D unresolved. V shed 3 bases and J shed 1 base, with 12 bases lying between them. This CDR3 has 14 amino acids. CDR1 DFQATT and CDR2 SNEGSKA come from the germline V gene (reference sequence). The CDR3 reads CSARTLPLQETQYF. The CDR3, as DNA: TGCAGTGCTAGGACTCTACCCCTCCAAGAGACCCAGTACTTC.

The chain uses TRBV5-1 and TRBJ2-3, with 10 bases fitting TRBD1. There are 16 residues in the CDR3. Germline V gene lookup returns CDR1 SGHRS and CDR2 YFSETQ. Trimming removed 1 base from V and 1 base from J; junction bases left unmatched: 3. The CDR3 protein is CASSLRTGGGTDTQYF. The DNA of the CDR3 is TGCGCCAGCAGCTTGCGGACAGGGGGAGGCACAGATACGCAGTATTTT. Looking up the rest from reference TRBV5-1 and TRBJ2-3 gives the full variable domain: KAGVTQTPRYLIKTRGQQVTLSCSPISGHRSVSWYQQTPGQGLQFLFEYFSETQRNKGNFPGRFSGRQFSNSRSEMNVSTLELGDSALYLCASSLRTGGGTDTQYFGPGTRLTVL.

The chain links TRBV5-4 to TRBJ2-1; 7 bases are shared with TRBD2. The CDR3 has 16 residues. Per germline, CDR1 SGHNT and CDR2 YYREEE (reference sequence). Germline trimming cut 1 base from V and 0 bases from J; bases unmatched to any gene: 4. The CDR3 DNA reads TGTGCCAGCAGCTTGTGGCGCGGGAGCTCCTACAATGAGCAGTTCTTC. It translates to CASSLWRGSSYNEQFF.

This clonotype appeared many times. This chain links TRBV20-1 with TRBJ1-5; 11 bases agree with TRBD1. J gave up 2 bases and V 3 bases, and 9 bases lay outside the gene matches. This CDR3 has 17 residues. Germline V lookup: CDR1 DFQATT, CDR2 SNEGSKA (reference sequence). The CDR3 spells CSARIRDRGEGNQPQHF. The CDR3 bases are TGCAGTGCTAGGATCCGGGACAGGGGGGAAGGCAATCAGCCCCAGCATTTT.

The V call is TRBV20-1, the J call TRBJ2-7, with D maybe TRBD1 (6 bases). CDR1 is DFQATT and CDR2 is SNEGSKA in the germline V gene (reference sequence). The CDR3 spans 13 residues. V was clipped by 6 bases and J by 2 bases, with 14 bases between them. CDR3 sequence reads: CSAWQGKAYEQYF. Written as DNA, the CDR3 is TGCAGTGCGTGGCAGGGGAAAGCCTACGAGCAGTACTTC.

This clonotype was detected a few times. This chain links TRBV7-9 with TRBJ2-7, with a tentative D call TRBD1 (6 bases). The CDR3 runs 12 residues. From germline, CDR1 is SEHNR and CDR2 FQNEAQ (reference sequence). The V gene lost 5 bases and the J gene lost 6 bases, with 11 bases spanning the gap. The CDR3 is CASSPDRSEQYF. The DNA for the CDR3 is TGTGCCAGCAGCCCAGACAGGAGCGAGCAGTACTTC.

V usage is TRBV5-6 and J usage is TRBJ2-5; possibly TRBD2 for D (5 bases). Trimming cost V 4 bases and J 6 bases, with 13 bases left between them. This CDR3 comprises 13 residues. Germline V CDR1 and CDR2: SGHDT, YYEEEE. The CDR3 sequence is CASSVDWRQTQYF. DNA of the CDR3: TGTGCCAGCAGCGTGGACTGGCGGCAGACCCAGTACTTC.

This chain joins TRBV5-1 and TRBJ2-7; D is perhaps TRBD2 (5 bases). Germline loops: CDR1 SGHRS, CDR2 YFSETQ. The CDR3 totals 14 residues. V shed 0 bases and J shed 2 bases, with 9 bases lying between them. CDR3 DNA sequence: TGCGCCAGCAGCTTGGGACTAACCCCCTACGAGCAGTACTTC. It specifies CASSLGLTPYEQYF.

This clonotype was picked up a small number of times. The chain uses TRBV7-9 and TRBJ1-4; the match to TRBD1 covers 9 bases. This CDR3 has 16 residues. In germline, CDR1 is SEHNR, CDR2 FQNEAQ (reference sequence). After removal of 7 bases from V and 9 bases from J, the junction contained 15 bases not matched to a gene. The CDR3 is CASTHTEGQGTKKLFF. In nucleotides, the CDR3 is TGTGCCAGCACCCACACCGAGGGACAGGGCACTAAAAAACTGTTTTTT. Full variable domain (remainder filled in from reference TRBV7-9 and TRBJ1-4): DTGVSQNPRHKITKRGQNVTFRCDPISEHNRLYWYRQTLGQGPEFLTYFQNEAQLEKSRLLSDRFSAERPKGSFSTLEIQRTEQGDSAMYLCASTHTEGQGTKKLFFGSGTQLSVL.

The chain couples TRBV11-2 to TRBJ2-1; the D is unclear. Trimming stripped 4 bases from V and 8 bases from J, with 12 bases between. The CDR3 has 13 residues. CDR1 is SGHAT and CDR2 is FQNNGV in the germline V gene. CDR3 bases: TGTGCCAGCAGCTCCTACCCGTCCCATGAGCAGTTCTTC. As protein: CASSSYPSHEQFF.

In its sample, this clonotype was seen a few times. This chain links TRBV4-2 with TRBJ2-1; D is undetermined. The CDR3 is 15 residues long. V was trimmed by 1 base and J by 10 bases, leaving 17 bases between them. Germline V lookup: CDR1 LGHNA, CDR2 YNFKEQ. DNA for the CDR3: TGTGCCAGCAGCCAAGTCATCTTTGACGGCGCGGAGCAGTTCTTC. Translating gives CASSQVIFDGAEQFF.

This clonotype came up many times. This chain joins TRBV29-1 and TRBJ1-2; TRBD1 agrees at 9 bases. The CDR3 consists of 14 residues. CDR1 is SQVTM and CDR2 is ANQGSEA in the germline V gene. Unmatched junction bases numbered 3, after V lost 2 bases and J lost 2 bases. CDR3 bases: TGCAGCGTTGAACTAGGACAGGGGAACTATGGCTACACCTTC. This translates into CSVELGQGNYGYTF.